Presented here are 14 T cell receptor beta chains from one specimen sequenced in a study of tumor-infiltrating lymphocytes in primary liver carcinoma. Taking about 19-31 mg of unsorted bulk tissue, the authors co-extracted RNA and DNA. Total RNA amounting to 500 ng was the source from which TCR beta cDNA was made with a constant-region primer. Three nested multiplex PCR rounds, a slightly modified ARM-PCR, produced the libraries for TCR beta. Use of TRBV1-TRBV30 forward primers with a C-beta reverse primer characterized the first two PCR rounds, which lasted about 10 cycles each. TCRdb analysed the multiplex PCR reads with MiXCR anew, one entry per CDR3 protein. The sample contains around 190,000 distinct CDR3 sequences, approximately 86% of which appear only once. Sequencing was done on a sample of tumor tissue from primary liver carcinoma. Receptors were obtained from a man aged 35 to 55 with primary liver carcinoma and hepatitis B virus infection.

The chain couples TRBV20-1 to TRBJ2-7; a weak D match, TRBD1 (5 bases). Trimming cost V 3 bases and J 5 bases, with 14 bases left between them. Germline values: CDR1 DFQATT, CDR2 SNEGSKA (reference sequence). This CDR3 contains 13 residues. CDR3 DNA sequence: TGCAGTGCTAGTAAGGGGCTTCGGAACGAGCAGTACTTC. It encodes CSASKGLRNEQYF.

This clonotype has just one count. Given a much more abundant clone one base away, this may be a read error. The chain joins TRBV24-1 to TRBJ2-5; a possible D gene is TRBD1 (6 bases). Deletions cut 11 bases from V and 4 bases from J, with 16 bases between. CDR3 length: 13 amino acids. Germline V gene sequence: CDR1 KGHDR, CDR2 SFDVKD. The CDR3 nucleotides are TGTGCCAGCGCCAAGGGCAGGGGAGAGACCCAGTACTTC. This codes for CASAKGRGETQYF.

To note about this clonotype: Since a much larger clone is just one base distant, this may be a read error. This chain uses TRBV29-1 with TRBJ2-1, with no clear D. The CDR3 covers 14 residues. Germline-derived CDR1 and CDR2 are SQVTM and ANQGSEA. This CDR3 is CSVRQRSSYNVQFF. CDR3 in DNA: TGCAGCGTTCGGCAGAGGAGCTCCTACAATGTGCAGTTCTTC.

This clonotype occurred many times. The rearrangement joins TRBV11-2 to TRBJ1-6; 8 nucleotides match TRBD1. This CDR3 has 15 amino acids. From germline, CDR1 is SGHAT and CDR2 FQNNGV. Trimming at V came to 5 bases and at J to 8 bases, leaving 8 bases not matched to a gene. The CDR3 bases are TGTGCCAGCAGCCGCGAGGACAGGGCCTATTCACCCCTCCACTTT. Amino acid sequence: CASSREDRAYSPLHF.

This clonotype was seen many times. The V call is TRBV24-1, the J call TRBJ2-7, with TRBD2 matching over 16 bases. Germline values: CDR1 KGHDR, CDR2 SFDVKD. With 7 bases clipped from V and 5 bases from J, the junction kept 10 bases outside the gene matches. This CDR3 region has 17 residues. CDR3 protein: CATSNSGTSGRVNEQYF. CDR3 DNA: TGTGCCACCAGCAATTCCGGGACTAGCGGGAGGGTCAACGAGCAGTACTTC.

CDR3 loop: CASNPGHAGRDTQYF. DNA of the CDR3: TGTGCCAGCAACCCAGGACATGCGGGAAGAGATACGCAGTATTTT. The V call is TRBV6-5, the J call TRBJ2-3, with D maybe TRBD2 (6 bases). This CDR3 region has 15 residues. V was pared by 7 bases and J by 5 bases, with 19 bases between. Germline V gene lookup returns CDR1 MNHEY and CDR2 SVGAGI.

A note on this clonotype: An end of the junction differs from the germline gene, which may be a read error. The genes are TRBV29-1 and TRBJ2-2, with TRBD2 identical over 10 bases. CDR3 length equals 15 residues. The V gene's germline CDR1 is SQVTM and CDR2 ANQGSEA. The CDR3 reads CNDGTSAANTGDLFF. The CDR3 DNA reads TGCAACGATGGGACTAGCGCGGCGAACACCGGGGACCTGTTTTTT.

This clonotype was detected once. Germline is not matched at one junction end, which may reflect a read error. The genes are TRBV6-5 and TRBJ1-1; D remains ambiguous. The germline V gene has CDR1 MNHEY and CDR2 SVGAGI. The CDR3 loop spans 13 amino acids. Written as DNA, the CDR3 is TGTGCGAGCAGATCGGAGGAGGAGACTGGAGCTTTCTTT. Amino acids: CASRSEEETGAFF.

In its sample, this clonotype was seen once. A much larger clone lies one base from this, so it may be a read error. V usage is TRBV5-1 and J usage is TRBJ2-5; 11 bases match TRBD2. This CDR3 comprises 14 residues. V lost 6 bases to trimming and J lost 3 bases; unmatched junction nucleotides: 4. The germline gives CDR1 SGHRS, CDR2 YFSETQ. CDR3 bases: TGCGCCAGCAACATGGGACTAGCGGAAGAGACCCAGTACTTC. It specifies CASNMGLAEETQYF.

Concerning this clonotype: The junction departs from germline at one end; a sequencing error may be responsible. The chain links TRBV6-2 or TRBV6-3 to TRBJ2-5; D is tentatively TRBD1 or TRBD2 (6 bases each). This CDR3 has 15 amino acids. Germline V lookup: CDR1 MNHEY, CDR2 SVGEGT. The CDR3 region is CASSPDGGGQETLYF. The CDR3 DNA sequence: TGTGCCAGCAGTCCTGACGGGGGCGGACAAGAGACCCTGTACTTC.

As regards this clonotype: One junction end does not reproduce the germline sequence, and a read error may be involved. The chain joins TRBV7-3 to TRBJ2-1; D unresolved. Germline V gives CDR1 SGHTA, CDR2 FQGTGA. The CDR3 covers 15 residues. The CDR3 reads CASSLGQSEYNDQFF. The CDR3 nucleotides read TGTGCCAGCAGCTTGGGCCAGTCGGAGTACAATGACCAGTTCTTC.

With respect to this clonotype: An end of the junction does not agree with germline; a read error may underlie this. The chain links TRBV6-6 to TRBJ1-1; possibly TRBD1 for D (6 bases). The CDR3 covers 14 residues. The germline V gene has CDR1 MNHNY and CDR2 SVGAGI (reference sequence). In nucleotides, the CDR3 is TGTGCCAGTACTCTACAGGGCCCTAACACTGAAGCTATCTTT. This codes for CASTLQGPNTEAIF.

This clonotype was seen only once. The rearrangement joins TRBV6-5 to TRBJ2-3; TRBD2 agrees at 7 bases. The CDR3 runs 15 residues. CDR1 is MNHEY and CDR2 is SVGAGI in the germline V gene. Germline trimming cut 6 bases from V and 6 bases from J; bases unmatched to any gene: 12. In DNA form, the CDR3 reads TGTGCCAGCAGCCCAGGACCAGCGGGAACTGATACGCAGTATTTT. Protein: CASSPGPAGTDTQYF.

This clonotype occurred once. V gene TRBV14 combines with J gene TRBJ2-2, with D possibly being TRBD1 or TRBD2 (5 bases each). Trimming shortened V by 10 bases and J by 3 bases, and 24 bases separated the two germline ends. The CDR3 is 17 amino acids. CDR1 is SGHDN and CDR2 is FVKESK in the germline V gene. The CDR3 loop reads CATRQGGTGGDTGELFF. CDR3 DNA: TGTGCCACCAGGCAAGGAGGTACAGGAGGAGACACCGGGGAGCTGTTTTTT.